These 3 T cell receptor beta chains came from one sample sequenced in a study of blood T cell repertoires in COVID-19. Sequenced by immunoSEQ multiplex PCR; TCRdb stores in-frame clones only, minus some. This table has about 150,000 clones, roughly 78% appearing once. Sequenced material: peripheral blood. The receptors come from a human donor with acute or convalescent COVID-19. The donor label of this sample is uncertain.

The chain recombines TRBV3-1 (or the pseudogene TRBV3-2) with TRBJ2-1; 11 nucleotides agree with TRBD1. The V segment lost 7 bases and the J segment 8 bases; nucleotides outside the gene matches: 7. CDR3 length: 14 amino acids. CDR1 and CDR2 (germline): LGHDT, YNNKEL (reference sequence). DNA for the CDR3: TGTGCCAGCAATAAGGACAGGGGGCTCGATGAGCAGTTCTTC. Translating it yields CASNKDRGLDEQFF.

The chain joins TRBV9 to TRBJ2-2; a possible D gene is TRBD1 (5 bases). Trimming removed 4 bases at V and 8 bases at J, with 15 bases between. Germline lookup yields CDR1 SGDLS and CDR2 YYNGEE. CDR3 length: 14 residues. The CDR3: CASSQDTTSGELFF. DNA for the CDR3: TGTGCCAGCAGCCAGGACACGACGTCTGGGGAGCTGTTTTTT.

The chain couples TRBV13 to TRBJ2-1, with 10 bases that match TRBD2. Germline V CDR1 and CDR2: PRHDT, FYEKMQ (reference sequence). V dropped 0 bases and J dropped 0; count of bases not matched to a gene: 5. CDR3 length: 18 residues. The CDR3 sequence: CASSLGSGGFSSYNEQFF. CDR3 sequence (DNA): TGTGCCAGCAGCTTAGGTAGCGGGGGGTTCAGCTCCTACAATGAGCAGTTCTTC.